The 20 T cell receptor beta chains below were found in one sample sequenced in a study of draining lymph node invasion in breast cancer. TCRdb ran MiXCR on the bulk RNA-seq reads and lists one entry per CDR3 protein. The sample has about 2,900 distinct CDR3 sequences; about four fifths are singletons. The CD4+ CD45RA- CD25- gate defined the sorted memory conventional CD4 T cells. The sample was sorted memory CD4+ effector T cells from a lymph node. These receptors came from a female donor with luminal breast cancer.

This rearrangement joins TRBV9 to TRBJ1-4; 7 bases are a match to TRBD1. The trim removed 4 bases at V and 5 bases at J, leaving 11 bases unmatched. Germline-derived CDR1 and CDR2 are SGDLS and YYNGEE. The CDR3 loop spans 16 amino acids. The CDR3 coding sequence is TGTGCCAGCAGCACCACCCCGACAGGGCGGAATGAAAAACTGTTTTTT. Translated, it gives CASSTTPTGRNEKLFF. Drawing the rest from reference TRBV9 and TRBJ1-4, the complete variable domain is DSGVTQTPKHLITATGQRVTLRCSPRSGDLSVYWYQQSLDQGLQFLIQYYNGEERAKGNILERFSAQQFPDLHSELNLSSLELGDSALYFCASSTTPTGRNEKLFFGSGTQLSVL.

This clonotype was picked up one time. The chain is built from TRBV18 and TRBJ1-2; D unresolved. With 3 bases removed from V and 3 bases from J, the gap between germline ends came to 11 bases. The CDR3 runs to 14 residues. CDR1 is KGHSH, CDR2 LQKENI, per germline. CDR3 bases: TGTGCCAGCTCACCGAGAGATGCAGACTATGGCTACACCTTC. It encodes CASSPRDADYGYTF.

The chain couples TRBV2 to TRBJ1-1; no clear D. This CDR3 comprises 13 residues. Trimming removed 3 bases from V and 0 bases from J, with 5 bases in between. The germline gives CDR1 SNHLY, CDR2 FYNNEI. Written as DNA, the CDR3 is TGTGCCAGCAGTGATCAGGTGAACACTGAAGCTTTCTTT. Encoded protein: CASSDQVNTEAFF.

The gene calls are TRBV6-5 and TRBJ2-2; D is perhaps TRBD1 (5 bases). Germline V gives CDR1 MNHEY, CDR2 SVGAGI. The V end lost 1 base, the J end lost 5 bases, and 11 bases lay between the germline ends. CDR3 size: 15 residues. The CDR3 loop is CASSYYDSITGELFF. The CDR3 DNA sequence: TGTGCCAGCAGTTACTACGACAGTATAACCGGGGAGCTGTTTTTT.

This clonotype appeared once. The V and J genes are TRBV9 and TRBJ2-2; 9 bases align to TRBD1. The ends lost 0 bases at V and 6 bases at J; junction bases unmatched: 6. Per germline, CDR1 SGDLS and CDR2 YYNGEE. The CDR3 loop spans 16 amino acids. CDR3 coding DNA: TGTGCCAGCAGCGTAGTGGGACAGGGACGCGCCGGGGAGCTGTTTTTT. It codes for CASSVVGQGRAGELFF.

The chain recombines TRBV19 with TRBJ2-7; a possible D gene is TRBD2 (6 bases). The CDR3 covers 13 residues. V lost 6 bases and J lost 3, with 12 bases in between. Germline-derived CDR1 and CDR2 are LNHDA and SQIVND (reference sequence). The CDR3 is CASSLGGYYEQYF. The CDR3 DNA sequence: TGTGCCAGTAGCCTAGGAGGGTACTACGAGCAGTACTTC.

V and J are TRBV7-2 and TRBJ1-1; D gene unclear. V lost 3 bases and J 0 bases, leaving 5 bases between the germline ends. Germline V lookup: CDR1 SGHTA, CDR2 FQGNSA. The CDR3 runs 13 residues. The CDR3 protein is CASSLIMNTEAFF. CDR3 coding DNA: TGTGCCAGCAGCTTGATCATGAACACTGAAGCTTTCTTT.

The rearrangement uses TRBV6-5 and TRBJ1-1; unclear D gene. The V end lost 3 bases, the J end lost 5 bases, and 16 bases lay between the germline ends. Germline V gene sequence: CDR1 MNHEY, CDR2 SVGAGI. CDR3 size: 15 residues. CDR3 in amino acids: CASSYGSDGRTEAFF. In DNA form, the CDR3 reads TGTGCCAGCAGTTATGGATCGGACGGTCGTACTGAAGCTTTCTTT.

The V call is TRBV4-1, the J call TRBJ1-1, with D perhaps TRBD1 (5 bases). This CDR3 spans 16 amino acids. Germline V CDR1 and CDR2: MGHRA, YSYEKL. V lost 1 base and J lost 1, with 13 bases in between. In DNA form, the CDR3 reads TGCGCCAGCAGCCAAGGCCGGGGGAGATGGAACACTGAAGCTTTCTTT. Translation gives CASSQGRGRWNTEAFF.

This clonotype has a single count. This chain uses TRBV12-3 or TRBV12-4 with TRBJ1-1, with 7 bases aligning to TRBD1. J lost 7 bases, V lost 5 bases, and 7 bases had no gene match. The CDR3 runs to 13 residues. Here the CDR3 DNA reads TGTGCCAGCAGTCCGACAGGGCGGAGTGAAGCTTTCTTT. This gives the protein CASSPTGRSEAFF.

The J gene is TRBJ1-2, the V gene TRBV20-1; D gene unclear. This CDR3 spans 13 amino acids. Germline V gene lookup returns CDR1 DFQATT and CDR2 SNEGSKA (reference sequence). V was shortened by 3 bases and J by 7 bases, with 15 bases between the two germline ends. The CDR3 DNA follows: TGCAGTGCTAGTAAAAGACTCGTGAGTGGCTACACCTTC. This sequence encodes CSASKRLVSGYTF.

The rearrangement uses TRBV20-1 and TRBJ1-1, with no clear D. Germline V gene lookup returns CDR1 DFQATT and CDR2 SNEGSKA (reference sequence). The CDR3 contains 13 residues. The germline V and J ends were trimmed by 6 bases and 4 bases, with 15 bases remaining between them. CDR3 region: CSAVLVGGTEAFF. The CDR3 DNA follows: TGCAGTGCCGTACTCGTGGGCGGCACTGAAGCTTTCTTT.

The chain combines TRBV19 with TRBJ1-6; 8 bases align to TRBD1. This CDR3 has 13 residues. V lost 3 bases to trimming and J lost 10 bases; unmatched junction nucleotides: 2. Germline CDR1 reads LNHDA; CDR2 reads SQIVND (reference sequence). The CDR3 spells CASSMTGASPLHF. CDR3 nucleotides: TGTGCCAGTAGTATGACAGGGGCCTCACCCCTCCACTTT.

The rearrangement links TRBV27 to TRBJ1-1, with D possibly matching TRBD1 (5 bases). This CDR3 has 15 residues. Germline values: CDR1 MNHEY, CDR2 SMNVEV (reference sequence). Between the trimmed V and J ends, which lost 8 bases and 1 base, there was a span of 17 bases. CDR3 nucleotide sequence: TGTGCCAGCGGGCCATACGGGGCGAGGAACACTGAAGCTTTCTTT. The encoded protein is CASGPYGARNTEAFF.

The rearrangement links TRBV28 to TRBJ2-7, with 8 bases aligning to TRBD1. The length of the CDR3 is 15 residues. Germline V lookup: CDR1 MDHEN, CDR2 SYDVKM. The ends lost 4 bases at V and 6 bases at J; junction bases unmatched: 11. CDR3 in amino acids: CASSSGDRRGIEQYF. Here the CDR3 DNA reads TGTGCCAGCAGTTCTGGGGACAGGAGGGGGATCGAGCAGTACTTC.

The CDR3 DNA reads TGTGCCAGCAGCCAAGTCCCCGGGGGCGAGCAGTACTTC. Its protein is CASSQVPGGEQYF. The chain carries TRBV14 and TRBJ2-7; D may be TRBD2 (6 bases). CDR3 length: 13 amino acids. Germline CDR1 reads SGHDN; CDR2 reads FVKESK. V was pared by 1 base and J by 6 bases, with 10 bases between.

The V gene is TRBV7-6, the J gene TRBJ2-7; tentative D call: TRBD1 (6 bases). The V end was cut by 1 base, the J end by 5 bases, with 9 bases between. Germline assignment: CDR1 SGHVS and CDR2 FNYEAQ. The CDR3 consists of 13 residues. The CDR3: CASSLGEGDEQYF. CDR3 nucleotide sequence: TGTGCCAGCAGCTTAGGAGAGGGGGACGAGCAGTACTTC.

CDR3 protein: CASSWKAQGNEQFF. In nucleotides, the CDR3 is TGTGCCAGCAGCTGGAAGGCACAGGGGAACGAGCAGTTCTTC. The chain has TRBV5-4 and TRBJ2-1; 7 bases fit TRBD1. CDR1 SGHNT and CDR2 YYREEE come from the germline V gene (reference sequence). The CDR3 spans 14 residues. V was clipped by 3 bases and J by 10 bases; unmatched bases: 10. The variable domain in full, completed from reference TRBV5-4 and TRBJ2-1, reads ETGVTQSPTHLIKTRGQQVTLRCSSQSGHNTVSWYQQALGQGPQFIFQYYREEENGRGNFPPRFSGLQFPNYSSELNVNALELDDSALYLCASSWKAQGNEQFFGPGTRLTVL.

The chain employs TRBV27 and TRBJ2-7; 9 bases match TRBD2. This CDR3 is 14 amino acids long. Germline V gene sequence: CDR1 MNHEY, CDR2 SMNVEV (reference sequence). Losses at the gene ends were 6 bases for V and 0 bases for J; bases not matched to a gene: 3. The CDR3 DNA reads TGTGCCAGCAGACTAGCGGGCGCCTCCTACGAGCAGTACTTC. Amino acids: CASRLAGASYEQYF.

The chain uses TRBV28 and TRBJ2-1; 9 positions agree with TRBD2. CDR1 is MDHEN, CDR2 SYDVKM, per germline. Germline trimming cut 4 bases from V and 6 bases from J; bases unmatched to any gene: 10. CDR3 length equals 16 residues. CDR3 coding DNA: TGTGCCAGCAGTTGGGGGGCGGGGGGGGCCACCAATGAGCAGTTCTTC. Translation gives CASSWGAGGATNEQFF.